This record looks at one T cell receptor (beta chain) sequence and its context. The data originate from a study of blood T cell repertoires in COVID-19. Study as a whole: The study drew acute and convalescent COVID-19 samples from the United States, Italy and Spain. The analysed material was cDNA or gDNA that came from T cells, B-cell-depleted T cells, or PBMCs.

In the original workflow: Cell counts per sample came from amplifying reference gene primers. Method: immunoSEQ multiplex PCR; TCRdb's copy keeps in-frame clones and lacks some. V and J calls and clone size are given by that table; D and trimming were obtained from the DNA. The sample carries 80,000 or so clones, 81% recorded once. Sequences were obtained from peripheral blood. This sequence was found in a man of 80 years or more with acute or convalescent COVID-19.

The CDR3 nucleotides are TGCGCCAGCAGCTTGGCGCTTCCCGGGGTCACCGGGGAGCTGTTTTTT. This encodes CASSLALPGVTGELFF. The chain recombines TRBV5-1 with TRBJ2-2; possibly TRBD2 for D (5 bases). From germline, CDR1 is SGHRS and CDR2 YFSETQ. V shed 0 bases and J shed 4 bases, with 13 bases lying between them. The CDR3 has 16 residues. The whole variable domain, remainder taken from reference TRBV5-1 and TRBJ2-2, is KAGVTQTPRYLIKTRGQQVTLSCSPISGHRSVSWYQQTPGQGLQFLFEYFSETQRNKGNFPGRFSGRQFSNSRSEMNVSTLELGDSALYLCASSLALPGVTGELFFGEGSRLTVL.